A selection of T cell receptor beta chains follows, all from one sample in a study of blood T cell repertoires in COVID-19. Assay used: immunoSEQ multiplex PCR; TCRdb lists only in-frame clones, some missing. This table has about 200,000 clones, approximately 90% appearing once. Sequences were obtained from peripheral blood. The receptors here all came from a human donor in a cohort sampled during active COVID-19. The conserved cysteine and the conserved F or W are not part of the CDR3 here.

TRBV28	TRBJ1-6	ASSSPRGSPLH
TRBV5-4	TRBJ1-6	ASSLQGVNSPLH
TRBV9	TRBJ2-1	ASSVASGGRGEQF
TRBV30	TRBJ1-5	AWSVRQGVGNQPQH
TRBV19	TRBJ1-3	ASSGQSNTIY
TRBV7-9	TRBJ2-7	ASSPTDRGRPYEQY
TRBV11-2	TRBJ1-6	ASSFIRGNSPLH
TRBV5-6	TRBJ1-2	ASSRDSGYGYT
TRBV5-1	TRBJ2-3	ASSLYPGTGELTDTQY
TRBV13	TRBJ2-1	ASSSRRLAGHNEQF
TRBV11-2	TRBJ1-1	ASSLAVGQGNTEAF
TRBV9	TRBJ2-7	ASSVTPGTYEQY
TRBV18	TRBJ2-1	ASSPWASGMVNEQF
TRBV24-1	TRBJ2-1	ATSALKGTGGGSYNEQF
TRBV3-1/TRBV3-2	TRBJ2-7	ASLDSNYYEQY
TRBV10-3	TRBJ2-2	ASGLGQGAQAGELF
TRBV14	TRBJ1-6	ASSQETGGRRSPLH
TRBV7-8	TRBJ1-5	ASSLGTGERPQH
TRBV5-1	TRBJ1-1	ASSLAVGQGDTEAF
TRBV20-1	TRBJ2-5	SAASETQY
TRBV11-3	TRBJ2-2	ASSPGGGGRNTGELF
TRBV14	TRBJ1-2	ASSQAGVDPHRAH
TRBV27	TRBJ1-2	ASSLTGVYGYT
TRBV10-3	TRBJ1-2	AISPRDRGPYGYT
TRBV27	TRBJ1-5	ASSLYSGVSNQPQH
TRBV7-2	TRBJ2-5	ASSLGGTSGLGTQY
TRBV10-3	TRBJ1-4	AISESGQPNEKLF
TRBV14	TRBJ1-4	ASSQGMKEFNEKLF
TRBV6-2/TRBV6-3	TRBJ1-1	ASSYSSKRAGSNTEAF
TRBV5-1	TRBJ2-1	ASSLGGIEQF
TRBV6-2/TRBV6-3	TRBJ1-2	ASSYADRVGPYGYT
TRBV19	TRBJ1-6	ASRTGHNSPLH
TRBV7-2	TRBJ1-1	ASSLHRDVGAF
TRBV18	TRBJ1-5	ASSLGQVNQPQH
TRBV7-9	TRBJ2-1	ASSPPLLAGDNEQF
TRBV7-2	TRBJ2-4	ASSLGRAKNIQY
TRBV6-6	TRBJ1-5	ASNPGGYGPQH
TRBV2	TRBJ2-4	ASQDRLKNIQY
TRBV9	TRBJ2-3	ASSRSWGLKDTQY
TRBV5-1	TRBJ2-5	ASTKQGQGQETQY
TRBV15	TRBJ2-5	ATSRDRLAGYLQETQY
TRBV24-1	TRBJ2-1	ATSDLSTGGRTGSYNEQF
TRBV11-2	TRBJ2-7	ASSRGGGGYYEQY
TRBV11-2	TRBJ1-1	ASSPIRGRQAF
TRBV12-3/TRBV12-4	TRBJ2-1	ASASDVGGQF
TRBV5-5	TRBJ2-7	ASSPGQTYYEQY
TRBV7-2	TRBJ2-1	ASSKLFGGGARGEQF
TRBV5-1	TRBJ2-5	ASSWLTGGETQY
TRBV28	TRBJ2-1	ASSLIPGQSSYNEQF
TRBV28	TRBJ1-1	ASSQRTGGLFTEAF
TRBV9	TRBJ2-7	ASSGTDSYEQY
TRBV5-1	TRBJ2-2	ASSPQGTTGELF
TRBV3-1/TRBV3-2	TRBJ1-1	ASSQDQNTEAF
TRBV18	TRBJ1-1	ASSPIVGGNTEAF
TRBV7-9	TRBJ1-5	ASSSQDQPQH
TRBV18	TRBJ2-5	ASSPLANRQETQY
TRBV4-1	TRBJ1-1	ASRLEPGQGTEAF
TRBV5-1	TRBJ1-6	ASMLDRGDNSPLH
TRBV24-1	TRBJ2-3	ATSDGGVGTQY